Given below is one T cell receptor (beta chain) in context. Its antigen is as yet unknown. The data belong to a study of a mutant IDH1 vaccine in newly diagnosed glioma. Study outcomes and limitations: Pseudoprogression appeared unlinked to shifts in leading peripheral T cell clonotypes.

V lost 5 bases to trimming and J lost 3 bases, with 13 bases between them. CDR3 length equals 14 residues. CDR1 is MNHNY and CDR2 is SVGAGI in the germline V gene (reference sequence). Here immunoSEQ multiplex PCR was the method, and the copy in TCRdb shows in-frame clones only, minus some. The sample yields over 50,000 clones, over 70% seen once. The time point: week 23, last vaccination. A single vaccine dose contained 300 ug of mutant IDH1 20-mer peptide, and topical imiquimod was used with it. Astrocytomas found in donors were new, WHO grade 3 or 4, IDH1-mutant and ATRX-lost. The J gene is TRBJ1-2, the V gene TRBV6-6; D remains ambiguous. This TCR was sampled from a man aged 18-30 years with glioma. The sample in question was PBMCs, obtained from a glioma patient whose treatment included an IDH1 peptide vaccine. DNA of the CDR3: TGTGCCAGCAGTAACGGGGATTTCTACTATGGCTACACCTTC. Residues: CASSNGDFYYGYTF.